The 7 T cell receptor beta chains reported below all come from one sample, sequenced in a study of T cell clones after liver transplantation (dated by TCRdb to about 2019). The library came from the immunoSEQ multiplex PCR assay. Sourced from immuneACCESS, this table was stored by TCRdb with only in-frame sequences that have V and J called. A share of the clones is absent; for the studies checked, an unresolved V gene accounts for under half, and the remainder has no known explanation. This sample has some 45,000 clones in its table, and approximately 86% of those were observed once. The ten most abundant clones make up less than 2.5% of the sample. Here the sequenced sample was CD4+ T cells from blood, taken 24 months after liver transplant. The receptors originated from a human patient who received a liver transplant. Some T cells present after a transplant may be cells of the graft donor.

The V and J genes are TRBV5-6 and TRBJ2-3, with TRBD2 matching over 8 bases. V trimming: 2 bases; J trimming: 6 bases; junction bases outside the gene matches: 8. The CDR3 runs 15 residues. Germline V gene sequence: CDR1 SGHDT, CDR2 YYEEEE. Here the CDR3 reads CASSFPGGAADTQYF. The CDR3 nucleotides are TGTGCCAGCAGCTTTCCCGGGGGGGCCGCGGATACGCAGTATTTT.

This CDR3 is CASSLVGDEQFF. DNA for the CDR3: TGTGCCAGCAGCTTGGTTGGGGATGAGCAGTTCTTC. The genes are TRBV5-6 and TRBJ2-1; D not certain. This CDR3 is built from 12 residues. The germline V gene has CDR1 SGHDT and CDR2 YYEEEE. Trimming pared 0 bases from V and 8 bases from J, leaving 6 bases between. Full variable domain (missing parts from reference TRBV5-6 and TRBJ2-1): DAGVTQSPTHLIKTRGQQVTLRCSPKSGHDTVSWYQQALGQGPQFIFQYYEEEERQRGNFPDRFSGHQFPNYSSELNVNALLLGDSALYLCASSLVGDEQFFGPGTRLTVL.

V is TRBV7-2 and J is TRBJ1-1, with 7 bases fitting TRBD1. With V trimmed by 2 bases and J by 3 bases, 6 bases remained unmatched. CDR1 and CDR2 (germline): SGHTA, FQGNSA. This CDR3 has 15 amino acids. The chain's CDR3 is CASSLLTGIDTEAFF. CDR3 in DNA: TGTGCCAGCAGCTTATTGACAGGGATAGACACTGAAGCTTTCTTT.

This clone appeared once. DNA of the CDR3: TGTGCCTGGAGTGGGACAGGGGGCTATAAGGGCAATCAGCCCCAGCATTTT. It is translated as CAWSGTGGYKGNQPQHF. The rearrangement uses TRBV30 and TRBJ1-5; 11 bases fit TRBD1. Germline CDR1 GTSNPN, CDR2 SVGIG (reference sequence). The CDR3 contains 17 residues. Trimming at V came to 1 base and at J to 2 bases, leaving 7 bases not matched to a gene.

In its sample, this clone was seen a few times. The gene calls are TRBV11-2 and TRBJ2-7; 8 bases agree with TRBD2. The length of the CDR3 is 17 residues. V shed 3 bases, J shed 2 bases, and the junction held 12 bases outside the gene matches. Looked up from germline, CDR1 is SGHAT and CDR2 is FQNNGV. The CDR3 loop reads CASSFRRGTGGTYEQYF. The CDR3 DNA reads TGTGCCAGCAGCTTCCGAAGAGGTACGGGGGGGACCTACGAGCAGTACTTC.

The rearrangement joins TRBV4-2 to TRBJ2-6; D not resolved. The V gene lost 0 bases and the J gene lost 0 bases, with 9 bases spanning the gap. This CDR3 is 17 amino acids long. Germline values: CDR1 LGHNA, CDR2 YNFKEQ. CDR3 coding DNA: TGTGCCAGCAGCCAAGATTGGTGGAGCTCTGGGGCCAACGTCCTGACTTTC. This translates into CASSQDWWSSGANVLTF.

This chain links TRBV5-6 with TRBJ2-7; D possibly matches TRBD1 or TRBD2 (5 bases each). Germline assignment: CDR1 SGHDT and CDR2 YYEEEE. CDR3 length equals 13 residues. V shed 2 bases and J shed 2 bases, with 8 bases lying between them. The CDR3 DNA is TGTGCCAGCAGCTTCGGGGCGACCTACGAGCAGTACTTC. It yields the protein CASSFGATYEQYF. The whole variable domain, filled in from reference TRBV5-6 and TRBJ2-7, reads DAGVTQSPTHLIKTRGQQVTLRCSPKSGHDTVSWYQQALGQGPQFIFQYYEEEERQRGNFPDRFSGHQFPNYSSELNVNALLLGDSALYLCASSFGATYEQYFGPGTRLTVT.